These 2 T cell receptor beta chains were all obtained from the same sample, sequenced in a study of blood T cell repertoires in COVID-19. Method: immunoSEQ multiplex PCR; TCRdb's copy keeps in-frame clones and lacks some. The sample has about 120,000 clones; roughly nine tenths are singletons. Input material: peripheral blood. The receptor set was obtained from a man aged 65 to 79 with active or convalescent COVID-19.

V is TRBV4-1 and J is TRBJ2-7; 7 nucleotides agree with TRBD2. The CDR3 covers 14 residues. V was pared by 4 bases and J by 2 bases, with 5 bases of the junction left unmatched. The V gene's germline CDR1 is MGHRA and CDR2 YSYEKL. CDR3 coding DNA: TGCGCCAGCAGCCCGGGGGGAATGGCCTACGAGCAGTACTTC. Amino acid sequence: CASSPGGMAYEQYF.

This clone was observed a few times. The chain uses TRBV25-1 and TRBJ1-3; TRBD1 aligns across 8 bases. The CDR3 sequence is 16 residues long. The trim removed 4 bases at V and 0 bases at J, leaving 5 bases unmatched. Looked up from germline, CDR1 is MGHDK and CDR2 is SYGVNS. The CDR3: CASSARGTGSGNTIYF. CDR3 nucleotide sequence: TGTGCCAGCAGTGCACGAGGGACAGGCTCTGGAAACACCATATATTTT.